Below, 5 T cell receptor beta chains from the same sample are listed, as sequenced in a study of CD8 T cells in Susac syndrome. A quantity of roughly 0.5 to 1 ug RNA underwent reverse transcription using random hexamers. One entry per CDR3 protein results from TCRdb running MiXCR on the immunoSEQ multiplex PCR reads. The sample has over 150,000 distinct CDR3 sequences, 90% to 95% seen once. Sequencing used CD4+ T cells from PBMCs. The receptors derive from a human donor with Susac syndrome.

J is TRBJ2-4 and V is TRBV7-2; maybe TRBD2 (5 bases). The CDR3 runs 13 residues. Germline-derived CDR1 and CDR2 are SGHTA and FQGNSA. V lost 0 bases and J lost 6, with 6 bases in between. In nucleotides, the CDR3 is TGTGCCAGCAGCTTAGCCGAGGGAAACATTCAGTACTTC. Translating gives CASSLAEGNIQYF.

The chain recombines TRBV4-2 with TRBJ2-7; weak D call: TRBD1 (5 bases). The CDR3 extends over 17 amino acids. Trimming pared 0 bases from V and 0 bases from J, leaving 15 bases between. Germline values: CDR1 LGHNA, CDR2 YNFKEQ. CDR3 loop: CASSQDPRQSSSYEQYF. The CDR3 nucleotides read TGTGCCAGCAGCCAAGATCCCCGACAGTCGAGCTCCTACGAGCAGTACTTC.

The chain recombines TRBV2 with TRBJ1-2, with D perhaps TRBD1 (6 bases). Trimming shortened V by 4 bases and J by 13 bases, and 16 bases separated the two germline ends. CDR1 and CDR2 (germline): SNHLY, FYNNEI. The CDR3 is 12 amino acids. The DNA of the CDR3 is TGTGCCAGCAGTGGGGGGGGCACCGACCTCACCTTC. It codes for CASSGGGTDLTF.

Only one count was recorded for this clonotype. The genes are TRBV2 and TRBJ1-1; weak D call: TRBD1 (5 bases). This CDR3 is 16 amino acids long. Germline values: CDR1 SNHLY, CDR2 FYNNEI. Trimming cost V 5 bases and J 1 base, with 17 bases left between them. The CDR3: CASSTTKGPGNTEAFF. In DNA, the CDR3 is TGTGCCAGCAGTACAACTAAGGGACCGGGGAACACTGAAGCTTTCTTT.

The rearrangement links TRBV2 to TRBJ1-2; 10 bases align to TRBD1. V trimming: 6 bases; J trimming: 4 bases; junction bases outside the gene matches: 5. This CDR3 has 14 residues. Germline V gene lookup returns CDR1 SNHLY and CDR2 FYNNEI. The CDR3 sequence is CASRVDRGLYGYTF. CDR3 sequence (DNA): TGTGCCAGCAGAGTAGACAGGGGGCTCTATGGCTACACCTTC.